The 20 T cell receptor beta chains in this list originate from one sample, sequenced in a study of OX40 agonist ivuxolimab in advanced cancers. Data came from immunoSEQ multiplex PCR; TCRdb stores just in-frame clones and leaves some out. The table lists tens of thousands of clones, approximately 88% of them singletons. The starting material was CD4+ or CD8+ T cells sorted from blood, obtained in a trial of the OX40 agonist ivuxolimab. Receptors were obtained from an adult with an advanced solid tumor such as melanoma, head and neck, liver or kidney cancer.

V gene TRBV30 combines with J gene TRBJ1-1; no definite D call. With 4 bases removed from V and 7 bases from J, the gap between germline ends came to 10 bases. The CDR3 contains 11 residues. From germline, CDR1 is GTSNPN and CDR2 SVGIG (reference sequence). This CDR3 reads CAWTGFNEAFF. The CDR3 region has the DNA TGTGCCTGGACCGGGTTTAATGAAGCTTTCTTT.

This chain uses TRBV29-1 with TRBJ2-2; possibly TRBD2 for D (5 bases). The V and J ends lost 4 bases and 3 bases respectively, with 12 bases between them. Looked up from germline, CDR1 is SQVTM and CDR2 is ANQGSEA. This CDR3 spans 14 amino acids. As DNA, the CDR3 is TGCAGCGTTGGCGGACGGGAACACACCGGGGAGCTGTTTTTT. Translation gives CSVGGREHTGELFF.

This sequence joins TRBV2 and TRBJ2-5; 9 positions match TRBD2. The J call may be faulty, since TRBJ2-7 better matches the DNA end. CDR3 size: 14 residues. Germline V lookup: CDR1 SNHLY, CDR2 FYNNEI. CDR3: CASKAGGSIYEQYF. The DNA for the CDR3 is TGTGCCAGCAAGGCGGGGGGGAGCATATACGAGCAGTACTTC.

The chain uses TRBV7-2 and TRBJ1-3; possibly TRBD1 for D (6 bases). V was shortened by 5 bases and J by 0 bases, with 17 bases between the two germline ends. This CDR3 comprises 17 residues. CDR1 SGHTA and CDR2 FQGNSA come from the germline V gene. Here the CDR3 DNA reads TGTGCCAGCAGCCGGGGGGCAGGGACTCTCTCTGGAAACACCATATATTTT. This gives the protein CASSRGAGTLSGNTIYF.

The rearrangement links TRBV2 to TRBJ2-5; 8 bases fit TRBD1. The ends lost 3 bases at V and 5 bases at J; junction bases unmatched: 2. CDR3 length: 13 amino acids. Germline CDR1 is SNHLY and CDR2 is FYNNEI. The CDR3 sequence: CASSDRGRETQYF. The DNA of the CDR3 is TGTGCCAGCAGTGACAGGGGGCGGGAGACCCAGTACTTC. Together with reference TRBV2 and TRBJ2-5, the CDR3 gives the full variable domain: EPEVTQTPSHQVTQMGQEVILRCVPISNHLYFYWYRQILGQKVEFLVSFYNNEISEKSEIFDDQFSVERPDGSNFTLKIRSTKLEDSAMYFCASSDRGRETQYFGPGTRLLVL.

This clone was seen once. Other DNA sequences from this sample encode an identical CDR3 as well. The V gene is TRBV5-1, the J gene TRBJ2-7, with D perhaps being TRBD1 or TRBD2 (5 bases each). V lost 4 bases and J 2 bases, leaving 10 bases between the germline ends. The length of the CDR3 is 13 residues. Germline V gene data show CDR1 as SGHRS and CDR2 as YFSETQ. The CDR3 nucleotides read TGCGCCAGCAGCCGAGGGGAGACCTACGAGCAGTACTTC. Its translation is CASSRGETYEQYF.

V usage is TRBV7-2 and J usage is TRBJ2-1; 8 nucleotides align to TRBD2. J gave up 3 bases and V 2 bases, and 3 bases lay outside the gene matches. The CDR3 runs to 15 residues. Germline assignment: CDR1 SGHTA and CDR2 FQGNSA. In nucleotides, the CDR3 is TGTGCCAGCAGCTTATTTAGCGGGAACTACAATGAGCAGTTCTTC. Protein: CASSLFSGNYNEQFF. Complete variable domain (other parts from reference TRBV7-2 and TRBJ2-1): GAGVSQSPSNKVTEKGKDVELRCDPISGHTALYWYRQSLGQGLEFLIYFQGNSAPDKSGLPSDRFSAERTGGSVSTLTIQRTQQEDSAVYLCASSLFSGNYNEQFFGPGTRLTVL.

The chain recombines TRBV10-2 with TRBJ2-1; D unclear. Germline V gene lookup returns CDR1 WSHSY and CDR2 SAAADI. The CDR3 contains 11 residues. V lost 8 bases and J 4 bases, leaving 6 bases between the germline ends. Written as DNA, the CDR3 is TGCGCCAGCGGAACATACAATGAGCAGTTCTTC. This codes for CASGTYNEQFF.

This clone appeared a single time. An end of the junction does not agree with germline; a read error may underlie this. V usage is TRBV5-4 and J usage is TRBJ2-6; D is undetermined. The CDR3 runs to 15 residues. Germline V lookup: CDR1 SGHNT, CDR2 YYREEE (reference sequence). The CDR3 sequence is CAGSRLNSGANVLTF. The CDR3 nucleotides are TGTGCCGGCAGCCGACTGAACTCTGGGGCCAACGTCCTGACTTTC.

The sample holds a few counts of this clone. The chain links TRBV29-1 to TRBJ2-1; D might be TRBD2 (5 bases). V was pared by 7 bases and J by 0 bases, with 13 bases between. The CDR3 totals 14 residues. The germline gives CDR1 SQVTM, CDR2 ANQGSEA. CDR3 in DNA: TGCAGCGCATCGACGGGGAGCTCCTACAATGAGCAGTTCTTC. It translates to CSASTGSSYNEQFF.

The CDR3 spells CASSILNDGAQYF. The DNA of the CDR3 is TGTGCCAGTAGTATCTTGAACGACGGGGCCCAGTACTTC. The chain is built from TRBV19 and TRBJ2-5; D is perhaps TRBD2 (5 bases). The CDR3 consists of 13 residues. V was cut by 3 bases and J by 9 bases, with 14 bases left in between. Per germline, CDR1 LNHDA and CDR2 SQIVND (reference sequence). Full variable domain (missing parts from reference TRBV19 and TRBJ2-5): DGGITQSPKYLFRKEGQNVTLSCEQNLNHDAMYWYRQDPGQGLRLIYYSQIVNDFQKGDIAEGYSVSREKKESFPLTVTSAQKNPTAFYLCASSILNDGAQYFGPGTRLLVL.

In DNA, the CDR3 is TGTGCCAGCACCGGGTCCGGGACAGGACTAGCCGAGCAGTACTTC. Residues: CASTGSGTGLAEQYF. The gene calls are TRBV6-1 and TRBJ2-7, with D perhaps given as TRBD1 or TRBD2 (8 bases each). V was shortened by 7 bases and J by 6 bases, with 22 bases between the two germline ends. This CDR3 is 15 amino acids long. Germline V gene lookup returns CDR1 MNHNS and CDR2 SASEGT.

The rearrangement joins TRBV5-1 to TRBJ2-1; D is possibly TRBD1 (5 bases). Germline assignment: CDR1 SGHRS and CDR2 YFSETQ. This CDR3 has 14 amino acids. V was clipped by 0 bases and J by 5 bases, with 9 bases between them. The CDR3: CASSLGTQDNEQFF. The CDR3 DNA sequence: TGCGCCAGCAGCTTGGGGACACAGGACAATGAGCAGTTCTTC.

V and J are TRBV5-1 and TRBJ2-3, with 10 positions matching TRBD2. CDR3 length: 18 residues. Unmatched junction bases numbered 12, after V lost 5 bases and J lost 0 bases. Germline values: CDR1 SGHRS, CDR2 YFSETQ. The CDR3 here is CASRQGSGGQSSTDTQYF. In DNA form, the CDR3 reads TGCGCCAGCAGGCAAGGTAGCGGGGGGCAATCTAGCACAGATACGCAGTATTTT.

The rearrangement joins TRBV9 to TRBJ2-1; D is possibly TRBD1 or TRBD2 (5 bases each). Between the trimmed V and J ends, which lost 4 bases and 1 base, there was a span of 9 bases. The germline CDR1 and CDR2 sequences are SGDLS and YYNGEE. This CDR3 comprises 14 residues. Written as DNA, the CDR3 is TGTGCCAGCAGCCCGGGACCTTCCTACAATGAGCAGTTCTTC. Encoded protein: CASSPGPSYNEQFF.

The CDR3 nucleotides are TGTGCCAGCAGCTTACGGCGGGGACAAAACATTCAGTACTTC. Residues: CASSLRRGQNIQYF. The chain recombines TRBV7-2 with TRBJ2-4; tentatively, D is TRBD2 (6 bases). Deletions cut 2 bases from V and 5 bases from J, with 10 bases between. The CDR3 is 14 amino acids. From germline, CDR1 is SGHTA and CDR2 FQGNSA.

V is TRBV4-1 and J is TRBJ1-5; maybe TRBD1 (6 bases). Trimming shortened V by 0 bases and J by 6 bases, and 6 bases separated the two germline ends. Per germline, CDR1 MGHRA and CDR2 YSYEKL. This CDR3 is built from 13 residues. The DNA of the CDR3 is TGCGCCAGCAGCCAAGAGGGGGCTCAGCCCCAGCATTTT. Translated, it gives CASSQEGAQPQHF.

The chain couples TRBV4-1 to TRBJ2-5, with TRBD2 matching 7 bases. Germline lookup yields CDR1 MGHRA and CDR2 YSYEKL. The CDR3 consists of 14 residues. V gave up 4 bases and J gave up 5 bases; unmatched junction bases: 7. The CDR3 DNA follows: TGCGCCAGCAGCCCTGTGGAGGGAGGGGAGACCCAGTACTTC. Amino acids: CASSPVEGGETQYF.

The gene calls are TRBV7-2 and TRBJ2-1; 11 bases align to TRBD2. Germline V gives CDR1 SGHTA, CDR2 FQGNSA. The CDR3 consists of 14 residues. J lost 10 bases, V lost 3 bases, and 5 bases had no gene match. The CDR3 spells CASSFGLAGMEQFF. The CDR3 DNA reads TGTGCCAGCAGCTTCGGACTAGCGGGTATGGAGCAGTTCTTC. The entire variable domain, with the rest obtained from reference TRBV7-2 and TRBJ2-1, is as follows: GAGVSQSPSNKVTEKGKDVELRCDPISGHTALYWYRQSLGQGLEFLIYFQGNSAPDKSGLPSDRFSAERTGGSVSTLTIQRTQQEDSAVYLCASSFGLAGMEQFFGPGTRLTVL.

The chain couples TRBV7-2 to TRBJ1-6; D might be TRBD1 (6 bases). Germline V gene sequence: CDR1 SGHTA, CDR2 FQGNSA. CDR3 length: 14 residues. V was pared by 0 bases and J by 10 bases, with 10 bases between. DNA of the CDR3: TGTGCCAGCAGCTTAGCCAGGGGTAAGTCACCCCTCCACTTT. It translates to CASSLARGKSPLHF.